The entry below gives a single T cell receptor (beta chain) sequence along with its context. Its target is not known. Within the sample, other DNA sequences also encode this same CDR3. Germline V gene sequence: CDR1 MNHEY, CDR2 SMNVEV (reference sequence). Trimming took 3 bases from V and 7 from J, leaving 7 bases between them. CDR3 size: 11 residues. Using immunoSEQ multiplex PCR, the repertoire was profiled, and TCRdb retains in-frame clones only, with some absent. The data contain around 320,000 clones, around 86% of them singletons. This entry belongs to a study of shared clonotypes between healthy human individuals. Broader study findings: Against clonotypes common to all four donors, non-shared ones had lower generation probabilities. With several donors compared, approximately 5% of naive CD4 clonotypes were shared.

The sequenced sample was memory CD8+ T cells sorted from blood. Regarding subset: CD45RO+ cells pooled with CCR7-negative TemRA cells. The chain links TRBV27 to TRBJ2-7; maybe TRBD2 (5 bases). This receptor was taken from a man between 18 and 35 years old in good health. The CDR3: CASSFSGEQYF. CDR3 sequence (DNA): TGTGCCAGCAGTTTCTCGGGAGAGCAGTACTTC.